The TCR beta chain under discussion was sequenced for a study of CD8 T cells in Susac syndrome. RNA, at roughly 0.5 to 1 ug, was reverse transcribed with random hexamers. TCRdb independently ran MiXCR on the immunoSEQ multiplex PCR reads; one entry per CDR3 protein. The sample yields hundreds of thousands of distinct CDR3 sequences, 75% to 90% seen once. Sequencing was performed on CD8+ T cells from PBMCs. This TCR was sampled from a human donor with multiple sclerosis.

The CDR3 reads CASSPEPGAETQYF. In DNA, the CDR3 is TGTGCCAGCAGCCCCGAACCGGGTGCAGAGACCCAGTACTTC. The J gene is TRBJ2-5, the V gene TRBV9; D gene ambiguous. The germline V and J ends were trimmed by 4 bases and 4 bases, with 14 bases remaining between them. Germline CDR1 reads SGDLS; CDR2 reads YYNGEE. The CDR3 length is 14 residues.